The source of this TCR beta chain is a study of shared clonotypes between healthy human individuals. Study-wide context: Researchers assigned three CD4 naive, three CD4 memory, two CD8 naive and one CD8 memory plate to each donor.

Profiled with immunoSEQ multiplex PCR; TCRdb holds only in-frame clones, not every one. Of over a million clones in the sample, roughly 95% were seen once. Material for sequencing was naive CD4+ T cells sorted from blood. Regarding subset: CD45RA+ positively selected. The sequence was collected from a man aged 25-40 years in good health.

The CDR3 reads CATSRGDEQFF. In DNA form, the CDR3 reads TGTGCCACCAGCAGAGGGGATGAGCAGTTCTTC. This chain links TRBV15 with TRBJ2-1; no clear D. Deletions cut 1 base from V and 8 bases from J, with 3 bases between. This CDR3 region has 11 residues. Germline lookup yields CDR1 LNHNV and CDR2 YYDKDF (reference sequence).